Each of the 9 T cell receptor beta chains below was sequenced from the same sample in a study of radiotherapy plus CTLA-4 blockade in lung cancer. Generated by immunoSEQ multiplex PCR, the TCRdb table keeps only in-frame clones and is missing some. The table shows about 68,000 clones, with around 79% occurring only once. Specimen: peripheral blood, collected from a patient treated with radiotherapy plus ipilimumab. The receptor set was obtained from a human donor with non-small cell lung cancer who had a complete response to radiotherapy plus ipilimumab.

The CDR3 region is CASSYTATGGTGELFF. The CDR3 DNA reads as TGTGCCAGCAGCTACACAGCAACGGGCGGCACCGGGGAGCTGTTTTTT. This chain uses TRBV5-6 with TRBJ2-2; D is uncertain. Between the trimmed V and J ends, which lost 3 bases and 4 bases, there was a span of 16 bases. In germline, CDR1 is SGHDT, CDR2 YYEEEE. The CDR3 covers 16 residues.

This chain joins TRBV15 and TRBJ2-2, with 8 positions matching TRBD2. V lost 2 bases, J lost 7 bases, and 6 bases stayed unmatched. The CDR3 has 15 residues. Germline CDR1 reads LNHNV; CDR2 reads YYDKDF (reference sequence). For the CDR3, the DNA is TGTGCCACCAGCAGACCCGTAGCGGGGCACGGGGAGCTGTTTTTT. Translating gives CATSRPVAGHGELFF. The variable domain in full, with the rest retrieved from reference TRBV15 and TRBJ2-2, is DAMVIQNPRYQVTQFGKPVTLSCSQTLNHNVMYWYQQKSSQAPKLLFHYYDKDFNNEADTPDNFQSRRPNTSFCFLDIRSPGLGDTAMYLCATSRPVAGHGELFFGEGSRLTVL.

This sequence joins TRBV18 and TRBJ2-3; TRBD2 agrees at 11 bases. There are 16 residues in the CDR3. V trimming: 8 bases; J trimming: 9 bases; junction bases outside the gene matches: 16. CDR1 is KGHSH, CDR2 LQKENI, per germline. This CDR3 reads CASTTQGLADGGTQYF. The CDR3 nucleotides are TGTGCCAGCACTACGCAGGGACTAGCGGACGGAGGGACGCAGTATTTT.

The chain has TRBV5-1 and TRBJ1-1; possible D gene TRBD1, 6 bases. Trimming cost V 2 bases and J 1 base, with 18 bases left between them. This CDR3 has 17 residues. Germline V gives CDR1 SGHRS, CDR2 YFSETQ. Here the CDR3 DNA reads TGCGCCAGCAGCTTACATCCCGGGACAAGAACGAACACTGAAGCTTTCTTT. Translated, it gives CASSLHPGTRTNTEAFF.

The chain recombines TRBV6-5 with TRBJ1-2; 7 bases fit TRBD1. The CDR3 has 16 amino acids. The V segment lost 2 bases and the J segment 3 bases; nucleotides outside the gene matches: 9. The V gene's germline CDR1 is MNHEY and CDR2 SVGAGI. The CDR3 DNA is TGTGCCAGCAGTTACGGGGTTAAGGGGGCCTACTATGGCTACACCTTC. It encodes CASSYGVKGAYYGYTF.

The chain recombines TRBV5-4 with TRBJ1-6; no reliable D call. V was pared by 4 bases and J by 9 bases, with 17 bases between. The V gene's germline CDR1 is SGHNT and CDR2 YYREEE (reference sequence). This CDR3 is built from 15 residues. CDR3 amino acids: CASSTSGNIGSPLHF. DNA of the CDR3: TGTGCCAGCAGCACCTCCGGGAACATCGGTTCACCCCTCCACTTT.

V is TRBV18 and J is TRBJ2-5; no firm D call. The V gene's germline CDR1 is KGHSH and CDR2 LQKENI. The CDR3 consists of 13 residues. The ends were cut back, 1 base at V and 5 bases at J, with 8 bases in the middle. The CDR3 sequence: CASSPRSEETQYF. In DNA form, the CDR3 reads TGTGCCAGCTCACCACGGAGTGAGGAGACCCAGTACTTC.

The rearrangement uses TRBV11-3 and TRBJ1-1, with a possible D match to TRBD1 (5 bases). This CDR3 comprises 13 residues. V was trimmed by 1 base and J by 3 bases, leaving 6 bases between them. Germline V lookup: CDR1 SGHNT, CDR2 YENEEA. The CDR3 nucleotides are TGTGCCAGCAGCTTAGTCAGGGACACTGAAGCTTTCTTT. Encoded protein: CASSLVRDTEAFF. Full variable domain (remainder filled in from reference TRBV11-3 and TRBJ1-1): EAGVVQSPRYKIIEKKQPVAFWCNPISGHNTLYWYLQNLGQGPELLIRYENEEAVDDSQLPKDRFSAERLKGVDSTLKIQPAELGDSAVYLCASSLVRDTEAFFGQGTRLTVV.

This clone has more than one count but fewer than ten. The V and J genes are TRBV14 and TRBJ2-3; D may be TRBD1 (5 bases). The length of the CDR3 is 16 residues. CDR1 SGHDN and CDR2 FVKESK come from the germline V gene. Trimming removed 1 base at V and 3 bases at J, with 14 bases between. In DNA form, the CDR3 reads TGTGCCAGCAGCCAAGGTTCAGGGATGAAGACAGATACGCAGTATTTT. Translated: CASSQGSGMKTDTQYF.